What follows are 30 T cell receptor beta chains derived from one specimen sequenced in a study of early T cells in non-severe SARS-CoV-2 infection. TCRdb reprocessed the 5' RACE reads via MiXCR and lists one record per CDR3 protein. Of about 36,000 distinct CDR3 sequences in the sample, roughly 6.8% were seen once. This specimen was whole blood, taken at baseline. The receptors here all came from an adult who was a healthcare worker with PCR-confirmed SARS-CoV-2 infection or an uninfected control (not recorded which).

This clonotype was recorded a few times. This chain connects TRBV6-2 or TRBV6-3 to TRBJ2-5; TRBD2 is a possible D gene (7 bases). Between the trimmed V and J ends, which lost 5 bases and 5 bases, there was a span of 18 bases. Germline assignment: CDR1 MNHEY and CDR2 SVGEGT. The CDR3 length is 15 residues. CDR3 DNA: TGTGCCAGCAGTAAAGGGGGGAGGGCCAGCGAGACCCAGTACTTC. It is translated as CASSKGGRASETQYF.

This clonotype was observed many times. CDR3 nucleotides: TGTGCCAGCAGCTTGGGGGGAAGGAACGAGCAGTACTTC. Amino acids: CASSLGGRNEQYF. The rearrangement joins TRBV11-2 to TRBJ2-7; maybe TRBD2 (6 bases). This CDR3 region has 13 residues. The germline V gene has CDR1 SGHAT and CDR2 FQNNGV. Trimming took off 3 bases at V and 5 bases at J, with 11 bases between the two ends. Full variable domain (outside the CDR3, taken from reference TRBV11-2 and TRBJ2-7): EAGVAQSPRYKIIEKRQSVAFWCNPISGHATLYWYQQILGQGPKLLIQFQNNGVVDDSQLPKDRFSAERLKGVDSTLKIQPAKLEDSAVYLCASSLGGRNEQYFGPGTRLTVT.

The CDR3 nucleotides are TGTGCCTGGGACTCAACAGGGGATAATTCACCCCTCCACTTT. Protein: CAWDSTGDNSPLHF. The gene calls are TRBV30 and TRBJ1-6; 7 bases line up with TRBD1. The J segment lost 5 bases and the V segment lost 5 bases, leaving 6 bases of the junction unmatched. There are 14 residues in the CDR3. CDR1 GTSNPN and CDR2 SVGIG come from the germline V gene (reference sequence).

This clonotype was counted ten times or more. The chain uses TRBV20-1 and TRBJ2-3; D uncertain. The CDR3 length is 11 residues. Trimming pared 6 bases from V and 3 bases from J, leaving 7 bases between. Looked up from germline, CDR1 is DFQATT and CDR2 is SNEGSKA (reference sequence). The CDR3 region has the DNA TGCAGTGCCCTGTTGACAGATACGCAGTATTTT. Translated, it gives CSALLTDTQYF.

The table lists this clonotype with many counts. The V call is TRBV7-8, the J call TRBJ1-6; no clear D. The V and J ends lost 2 bases and 8 bases respectively, with 10 bases between them. The germline gives CDR1 SGHVS, CDR2 FQNEAQ. This CDR3 region has 14 residues. CDR3 nucleotides: TGTGCCAGCAGCTTATTTAGAGAGGATTCACCCCTCCACTTT. The encoded protein is CASSLFREDSPLHF.

This clonotype was recorded many times. V gene TRBV7-8 combines with J gene TRBJ2-7; D unresolved. The CDR3 consists of 13 residues. Between the trimmed V and J ends, which lost 6 bases and 4 bases, there was a span of 13 bases. The germline CDR1 and CDR2 sequences are SGHVS and FQNEAQ. The CDR3 sequence: CASSLAREYEQYF. DNA of the CDR3: TGTGCCAGCAGTCTCGCCCGCGAATACGAGCAGTACTTC.

This clonotype was recorded at least ten times. This chain connects TRBV9 to TRBJ1-1; D not resolved. This CDR3 is 13 amino acids long. Between the trimmed V and J ends, which lost 0 bases and 0 bases, there was a span of 3 bases. Per germline, CDR1 SGDLS and CDR2 YYNGEE. CDR3 sequence: CASSVVVNTEAFF. In DNA, the CDR3 is TGTGCCAGCAGCGTAGTCGTGAACACTGAAGCTTTCTTT. Variable domain in full (rest from reference TRBV9 and TRBJ1-1): DSGVTQTPKHLITATGQRVTLRCSPRSGDLSVYWYQQSLDQGLQFLIQYYNGEERAKGNILERFSAQQFPDLHSELNLSSLELGDSALYFCASSVVVNTEAFFGQGTRLTVV.

This clonotype was recorded many times. The chain combines TRBV7-9 with TRBJ1-1; the D gene is possibly TRBD1 (6 bases). The CDR3 is 12 amino acids. Trimming took off 6 bases at V and 4 bases at J, with 9 bases between the two ends. Germline values: CDR1 SEHNR, CDR2 FQNEAQ (reference sequence). The CDR3 nucleotides are TGTGCCAGCAGACCACAGGGCACTGAAGCTTTCTTT. It yields the protein CASRPQGTEAFF. Full variable domain (outside the CDR3, taken from reference TRBV7-9 and TRBJ1-1): DTGVSQNPRHKITKRGQNVTFRCDPISEHNRLYWYRQTLGQGPEFLTYFQNEAQLEKSRLLSDRFSAERPKGSFSTLEIQRTEQGDSAMYLCASRPQGTEAFFGQGTRLTVV.

This clonotype was counted ten times or more. The chain recombines TRBV7-3 with TRBJ1-2; TRBD1 agrees at 8 bases. Germline V gene sequence: CDR1 SGHTA, CDR2 FQGTGA. CDR3 size: 16 residues. Trimming at V came to 5 bases and at J to 6 bases, leaving 14 bases not matched to a gene. CDR3 in amino acids: CASSPSTGTGPNGYTF. CDR3 DNA: TGTGCCAGCAGCCCCTCAACCGGGACAGGCCCTAATGGCTACACCTTC.

Regarding this clonotype: Compared with germline, one end of the junction differs, possibly owing to a read error. V and J are TRBV15 and TRBJ1-4; 10 nucleotides align to TRBD1. CDR3 length equals 16 residues. Germline lookup yields CDR1 LNHNV and CDR2 YYDKDF (reference sequence). CDR3 sequence: CATSSSSGTGDEKLFF. The CDR3 region has the DNA TGCGCCACCAGCTCGAGTTCCGGGACAGGGGATGAAAAACTGTTTTTT.

The V call is TRBV5-1, the J call TRBJ1-6; D uncertain. The CDR3 runs 15 residues. The V end lost 0 bases, the J end lost 8 bases, and 12 bases lay between the germline ends. The germline CDR1 and CDR2 sequences are SGHRS and YFSETQ. The CDR3 spells CASSLADFSDSPLHF. Written as DNA, the CDR3 is TGCGCCAGCAGCTTGGCTGACTTCAGCGATTCACCCCTCCACTTT.

This clonotype has ten or more counts. This sequence joins TRBV13 and TRBJ2-3; tentative D call: TRBD2 (7 bases). V dropped 1 base and J dropped 3 bases, with 8 bases sitting between them. The germline V gene encodes CDR1 PRHDT and CDR2 FYEKMQ (reference sequence). This CDR3 is built from 14 residues. CDR3 protein: CASSLEGGTDTQYF. In DNA, the CDR3 is TGTGCCAGCAGCTTAGAGGGGGGGACAGATACGCAGTATTTT.

The rearrangement uses TRBV29-1 and TRBJ2-5; D might be TRBD1 (6 bases). Trimming left V 2 bases short and J 5 bases short, with 12 bases between. Per germline, CDR1 SQVTM and CDR2 ANQGSEA. The CDR3 extends over 13 amino acids. The CDR3 loop reads CSVEQGYGETQYF. The CDR3 DNA is TGCAGCGTTGAACAGGGGTATGGGGAGACCCAGTACTTC.

This clonotype occurred many times. The chain combines TRBV12-3 or TRBV12-4 with TRBJ1-2; 7 bases are a match to TRBD1. This CDR3 has 14 amino acids. V lost 1 base, J lost 5 bases, and 4 bases stayed unmatched. The CDR3 nucleotides are TGTGCCAGCAGTTTAGGACAGGGCGGGTATGGCTACACCTTC. This gives the protein CASSLGQGGYGYTF.

This clonotype came up many times. The chain links TRBV6-1 to TRBJ2-3; perhaps TRBD2 as D (7 bases). The CDR3 is 17 residues long. The germline V gene has CDR1 MNHNS and CDR2 SASEGT. V dropped 4 bases and J dropped 6 bases, with 23 bases sitting between them. CDR3 protein: CASSVLAGAGVPDTQYF. The CDR3, as DNA: TGTGCCAGCAGTGTGCTTGCGGGGGCGGGAGTGCCGGATACGCAGTATTTT.

This clonotype was counted a few times. CDR3 region: CASRRPGPINNEQFF. CDR3 DNA: TGTGCCAGCAGGCGTCCGGGACCAATTAACAATGAGCAGTTCTTC. This rearrangement joins TRBV6-5 to TRBJ2-1; perhaps D is TRBD1 or TRBD2 (5 bases each). Germline CDR1 is MNHEY and CDR2 is SVGAGI. This CDR3 is 15 amino acids long. V was clipped by 6 bases and J by 5 bases, with 17 bases between them.

This clonotype was seen repeatedly, ten times or more. The rearrangement joins TRBV18 to TRBJ2-1, with 16 bases aligning to TRBD2. The CDR3 sequence is 15 residues long. The V segment lost 8 bases and the J segment 9 bases; nucleotides outside the gene matches: 7. Germline assignment: CDR1 KGHSH and CDR2 LQKENI. The CDR3 sequence: CASVGLAGGPGEQFF. CDR3 coding DNA: TGTGCCAGCGTGGGACTAGCGGGAGGGCCTGGTGAGCAGTTCTTC.

The V call is TRBV4-1, the J call TRBJ1-2; 9 bases line up with TRBD1. Looked up from germline, CDR1 is MGHRA and CDR2 is YSYEKL. The junction had 22 bases not matched to a gene; V was cut back by 3 bases and J by 8 bases. The CDR3 loop spans 19 amino acids. CDR3 bases: TGCGCCAGCAGCCATGCACAGGGGGCGGTCTCCTCATCCGCTATCGGCTACACCTTC. It translates to CASSHAQGAVSSSAIGYTF.

This rearrangement joins TRBV6-2 or TRBV6-3 to TRBJ1-1, with D unresolved. This CDR3 is built from 14 residues. CDR1 and CDR2 (germline): MNHEY, SVGEGT. Trimming shortened V by 2 bases and J by 1 base, and 8 bases separated the two germline ends. CDR3: CASSYAVGNTEAFF. The CDR3 DNA is TGTGCCAGCAGTTACGCGGTCGGGAACACTGAAGCTTTCTTT.

Ten or more counts support this clonotype. The chain uses TRBV12-3 or TRBV12-4 and TRBJ2-7, with a weak D call TRBD2 (7 bases). The CDR3 runs to 14 residues. The V and J ends lost 3 bases and 4 bases respectively, with 13 bases between them. The CDR3 nucleotides read TGTGCCAGCAGTTTGGGGGGGCGTTTGTACGAGCAGTACTTC. Protein: CASSLGGRLYEQYF.

This clonotype was counted many times. This chain uses TRBV18 with TRBJ2-7; 8 bases align to TRBD2. CDR1 KGHSH and CDR2 LQKENI come from the germline V gene. The CDR3 loop spans 13 amino acids. V lost 4 bases and J lost 4; bases outside the gene matches: 3. The CDR3 here is CASSLGLEYEQYF. The CDR3 nucleotides read TGTGCCAGCTCACTGGGACTAGAGTACGAGCAGTACTTC.

This clonotype appeared many times. J is TRBJ1-5 and V is TRBV30; D gene unclear. The germline CDR1 and CDR2 sequences are GTSNPN and SVGIG (reference sequence). This CDR3 comprises 16 residues. V was trimmed by 0 bases and J by 8 bases, leaving 20 bases between them. The DNA for the CDR3 is TGTGCCTGGAGTGTACCTGGGTTGGGGTTTATGGAGCCCCAGCATTTT. This encodes CAWSVPGLGFMEPQHF.

The table lists this clonotype with many counts. V usage is TRBV7-3 and J usage is TRBJ2-1; the match to TRBD2 covers 9 bases. Losses at the gene ends were 5 bases for V and 6 bases for J; bases not matched to a gene: 5. Germline CDR1 and CDR2: SGHTA and FQGTGA. The CDR3 length is 14 residues. CDR3 sequence: CASSLGLAPNEQFF. In nucleotides, the CDR3 is TGTGCCAGCAGCCTGGGACTAGCTCCCAATGAGCAGTTCTTC.

To note about this clonotype: Germline is not matched at one junction end, which may reflect a read error. The chain uses TRBV5-4 and TRBJ2-7, with D maybe TRBD1 (5 bases). This CDR3 is built from 14 residues. CDR1 and CDR2 (germline): SGHNT, YYREEE (reference sequence). The CDR3 region has the DNA TGTGCCAGCAGCAGACAGTATGATTCCTACGAACAGTACTTC. It encodes CASSRQYDSYEQYF.

V usage is TRBV12-2 and J usage is TRBJ2-7; no check of the table's D call, TRBD1, against the DNA was made. TRBV12-2 is tagged as a pseudogene. This CDR3 region has 21 residues. Here the CDR3 reads CASRLVPPLWKESEPTYEQYF. In DNA form, the CDR3 reads TGTGCAAGTCGCTTAGTCCCCCCCTTGTGGAAGGAGTCGGAGCCGACCTACGAGCAGTACTTC.

The rearrangement uses TRBV18 and TRBJ2-2; 9 bases agree with TRBD2. Germline V gene sequence: CDR1 KGHSH, CDR2 LQKENI. J was trimmed by 2 bases and V by 4 bases; bases with no gene match: 5. This CDR3 is built from 16 residues. The CDR3: CASSRLAGKNTGELFF. CDR3 bases: TGTGCCAGCTCACGCCTAGCGGGGAAAAACACCGGGGAGCTGTTTTTT.

This clonotype was seen a handful of times. This rearrangement joins TRBV20-1 to TRBJ1-1; no firm D call. The CDR3 is made up of 13 amino acids. Trimming removed 4 bases from V and 1 base from J, with 10 bases in between. Germline CDR1 and CDR2: DFQATT and SNEGSKA (reference sequence). Here the CDR3 reads CSATHRQNTEAFF. The CDR3 region has the DNA TGCAGTGCTACACACCGACAGAACACTGAAGCTTTCTTT.

The chain joins TRBV28 to TRBJ1-5; 7 nucleotides agree with TRBD1. With 9 bases clipped from V and 9 bases from J, the junction kept 11 bases outside the gene matches. CDR3 size: 13 residues. Germline CDR1 MDHEN, CDR2 SYDVKM. For the CDR3, the DNA is TGTGCCAGTCTCAAAGGGGGCGATCGGCCCCAGCATTTT. The encoded protein is CASLKGGDRPQHF.

This clonotype was counted between two and nine times. The chain links TRBV19 to TRBJ2-2; TRBD2 agrees at 11 bases. This CDR3 has 14 amino acids. V lost 5 bases and J lost 5; bases outside the gene matches: 1. CDR1 and CDR2 (germline): LNHDA, SQIVND (reference sequence). Here the CDR3 DNA reads TGTGCCAGTAGTCGGACTAGCGGGACCGGGGAGCTGTTTTTT. This gives the protein CASSRTSGTGELFF.

V gene TRBV5-5 combines with J gene TRBJ2-1, with a weak D call TRBD1 (6 bases). Germline loops: CDR1 SGHKS, CDR2 YYEKEE (reference sequence). Trimming pared 3 bases from V and 5 bases from J, leaving 9 bases between. CDR3 length: 13 amino acids. The chain's CDR3 is CASSWTEDNEQFF. CDR3 DNA: TGTGCCAGCAGCTGGACAGAGGACAATGAGCAGTTCTTC.